The present T cell receptor (beta chain) was sequenced within a study of identical twins (dated by TCRdb to the mid-2010s). Looking at the study overall: To test whether fetal clonotypes persist, the study used deep sequencing on TCR alpha and beta repertoires from monozygotic twins, unrelated adults of various ages, and cord blood. To rule out contamination, replicate twin experiments were performed at different times with different library preparation protocols. Summary of the overall study and its limitations: Conclusions relied on cross-sectional statistical analysis, since the same donors could not be followed over many years. Compared with coincidental sharing between unrelated individuals, out-of-frame TCR alpha sequences shared between twins had an excess of sequences with low generation probability. In monozygotic twins, recombination models systematically underestimated out-of-frame TCR alpha sharing, but the models matched the sharing seen between unrelated individuals. Fewer insertions were carried by abundant cord blood beta clonotypes, a similar but weaker trend appeared in young adult naive repertoires, and no such trend appeared in memory repertoires. Invariant T cells such as MAIT and iNKT could partly confound zero-insertion analyses, though diverse VJ usage argued against this for most clonotypes. Excess twin sharing in beta out-of-frame sequences was weaker because fewer shared sequences lowered the signal-to-noise ratio.

The sample holds many counts of this clonotype. Its antigen is not yet known. Base-call qualities are not available, and no considerably larger clone is one nucleotide away. CDR3 length: 12 amino acids, cysteine to phenylalanine. Only CDR3 DNA remains: 36 bases, in frame from the first base. V sheds 10 bases and J sheds 3 bases, leaving 13 bases between their ends. CDR1 and CDR2, per the germline V gene, are ENHRY and SYGVKD. Libraries were made using 5' RACE. These reads were obtained on an Illumina HiSeq 2000. A universal primer binding site was added through template switching, and the final cDNA carried a unique molecular identifier so that TCR cDNA molecules could be counted accurately. Specific primers in the conserved constant-segment region were used to synthesize first-strand cDNA for the TCR alpha and beta chains. To control for contamination, each cDNA library was double barcoded with a SMART-Mk sample barcode plus Illumina barcodes. TruSeq adapter sequences and Illumina sample barcodes were added in two successive PCR steps. The Illumina HiSeq platform was used with custom primers to sequence TCR alpha and beta cDNA libraries. The original methods were these. Raw reads were processed with MiGEC to extract unique molecular identifiers, and MiXCR was used to determine CDR3 positions. For each individual, recombination models were inferred using an EM algorithm with the repgenHMM and IGoR tools. The tcR package in R was used for shared clonotype analysis, with sharing normalized by the product of cloneset sizes. Out-of-frame nonproductive sequences were analyzed to study raw recombination free of thymic and clonal selection effects. In-frame beta chains were kept once TCRdb had trimmed the public reads at Q25 with fastp and called clones with MiXCR. Here each entry gathers all rows of one CDR3 protein and keeps the most common genes and DNA. Here the V and J calls rest on TCRdb's processing, not on the authors' analysis. In all, the sample holds approximately 230,000 distinct CDR3 sequences, and about 6.7% of those were seen once. The ten largest clonotypes hold about 14% of the sample.

Only healthy Caucasian donors were included. Three pairs of female monozygotic twins, all aged roughly 18 to 30 years, were included in the twin cohort. CD4+ and CD8+ T cell populations were isolated with positive isolation kits from Invitrogen. The same sample was also studied in work on T cells expressing NK-cell markers. The second publication reports: About 8 donors provided sorted CD3+CD56+NKG2C+, CD3+CD56+NKG2C- and CD3+CD56-NKG2C+ T-cell subsets, whose TCR beta-chain repertoires were profiled. Among the eight sequenced donors, only one was HCMV-seronegative, while the other seven were HCMV-seropositive. In several experiments an anti-gammadeltaTCR antibody was added to restrict sorting to alphabetaTCR-expressing T cells. In about six donors, the dominant CD3+CD56+NKG2C+ clonotypes were found to rank among the top 10 CD8+ clonotypes and to make up about 1.0-7.5% of CD8+ T cells. Those dominant clonotypes were again the most abundant among CD3+CD56-NKG2C+ cells in a few donors, at about 28.3-65%. Whether the expanded NKG2C-expressing T cell clones were specific for HCMV antigens was left unclear. The study sequenced eight donors, all healthy volunteers chosen at random: three men and five women. HCMV serostatus was determined by detecting HCMV-specific IgG in serum with a commercial ELISA kit. MIGEC was used to demultiplex reads and group reads by UMI, and MiTCR was used to assemble and quantify clonotypes. Only TCR cDNA sequences supported by at least two reads were kept to exclude erroneous sequences. Downstream repertoire analysis used the tcR package, and clonotypes were matched across fractions by CDR3 nucleotide sequence plus V segment. VDJmatch was used to annotate antigen specificity against VDJdb, with one amino acid substitution in CDR3 allowed.

This chain is built from TRBV10-3 and TRBJ2-7; the D gene assignment is perhaps TRBD1 or TRBD2, with each matching 5 bases. The TCR originated in a woman between 18 and 30 years old in good health. The sample taken for sequencing was CD8+ T cells sorted from blood. The CDR3 region has the sequence CATWDGLYEQYF. The nucleotide sequence reads as follows: TGTGCCACCTGGGACGGACTCTACGAGCAGTACTTC.